Following are 13 T cell receptor beta chains from one sample sequenced in a study of OX40 agonist ivuxolimab in advanced cancers. Here immunoSEQ multiplex PCR was the method, and the copy in TCRdb shows in-frame clones only, minus some. The sample gives some 65,000 clones, roughly 90% of which show up once; approximately 2.6% is in the top ten. Sequences were derived from CD4+ or CD8+ T cells sorted from blood, sampled in a trial of the OX40 agonist ivuxolimab. The source is an adult with an advanced solid tumor such as melanoma, head and neck, liver or kidney cancer.

The rearrangement joins TRBV28 to TRBJ2-1; 12 bases map to TRBD2. CDR1 and CDR2 from the germline V gene are MDHEN and SYDVKM. The CDR3 sequence is 16 residues long. V shed 5 bases and J 9 bases; nucleotides not matched to a gene: 11. The CDR3 DNA follows: TGTGCCAGCAGTCGGACTAGCGGGGCTGGGGGTGGTGAGCAGTTCTTC. This translates into CASSRTSGAGGGEQFF.

The chain uses TRBV4-2 and TRBJ1-6; D is unresolved. Deletions cut 1 base from V and 10 bases from J, with 14 bases between. CDR1 and CDR2 from the germline V gene are LGHNA and YNFKEQ. The CDR3 length is 15 residues. As DNA, the CDR3 is TGTGCCAGCAGCCAAGCCTACAGCCTTGACTCACCCCTCCACTTT. Protein: CASSQAYSLDSPLHF.

V and J are TRBV5-1 and TRBJ1-2, with 9 bases aligning to TRBD1. V dropped 3 bases and J dropped 7; count of bases not matched to a gene: 4. Germline loops: CDR1 SGHRS, CDR2 YFSETQ. This CDR3 has 13 residues. CDR3 DNA: TGCGCCAGCAGCTGGGGGACAGGGATTGGCTACACCTTC. The encoded protein is CASSWGTGIGYTF.

The chain links TRBV5-4 to TRBJ2-1; 12 bases are a match to TRBD2. This CDR3 is built from 18 residues. Per germline, CDR1 SGHNT and CDR2 YYREEE (reference sequence). J gave up 0 bases and V 2 bases, and 6 bases lay outside the gene matches. CDR3 region: CASSFRTSGMGSYNEQFF. DNA of the CDR3: TGTGCCAGCAGCTTTAGGACTAGCGGGATGGGCTCCTACAATGAGCAGTTCTTC.

This chain uses TRBV2 with TRBJ2-3; the D is unclear. Trimming took off 7 bases at V and 6 bases at J, with 14 bases between the two ends. The CDR3 is 13 amino acids. Looked up from germline, CDR1 is SNHLY and CDR2 is FYNNEI. The CDR3 DNA is TGTGCCAGCAATCCTGATGACTGGGATACGCAGTATTTT. Its translation is CASNPDDWDTQYF.

The chain joins TRBV27 to TRBJ2-5, with 7 bases that match TRBD2. The V gene end was trimmed by 4 bases and the J gene end by 5 bases; junction bases not matched to a gene: 13. The CDR3 covers 16 residues. The germline CDR1 and CDR2 sequences are MNHEY and SMNVEV (reference sequence). In DNA, the CDR3 is TGTGCCAGCAGTTCCCTGAGGGGCCGGGGGGAGGAGACCCAGTACTTC. Its protein product is CASSSLRGRGEETQYF.

The rearrangement links TRBV27 to TRBJ1-2; 9 positions agree with TRBD1. The CDR3 totals 13 residues. Germline lookup yields CDR1 MNHEY and CDR2 SMNVEV (reference sequence). V lost 8 bases to trimming and J lost 4 bases; unmatched junction nucleotides: 5. The CDR3 DNA sequence: TGTGCCAGCGGCCTGACAGGGGGCTATGGCTACACCTTC. This encodes CASGLTGGYGYTF.

The chain couples TRBV4-2 to TRBJ1-5; 8 nucleotides match TRBD1. V was pared by 0 bases and J by 4 bases, with 5 bases of the junction left unmatched. The CDR3 length is 16 residues. Per the germline V gene, CDR1 is LGHNA and CDR2 is YNFKEQ. The CDR3 is CASSQEQGARNQPQHF. In DNA form, the CDR3 reads TGTGCCAGCAGCCAAGAGCAGGGGGCCCGGAATCAGCCCCAGCATTTT.

This clone was recorded a few times. V usage is TRBV5-3 and J usage is TRBJ1-1, with 8 bases that match TRBD1. TRBV5-3 is filed as an ORF, its function uncertain. The CDR3 spans 14 residues. With V trimmed by 3 bases and J by 4 bases, 5 bases remained unmatched. CDR3 region: CARSWTGMGTEAFF. For the CDR3, the DNA is TGTGCCAGAAGCTGGACAGGGATGGGCACTGAAGCTTTCTTT.

The chain uses TRBV28 and TRBJ1-5; TRBD1 might be the D (5 bases). Trimming removed 10 bases from V and 1 base from J, with 14 bases in between. This CDR3 region has 14 residues. Germline loops: CDR1 MDHEN, CDR2 SYDVKM. The CDR3 bases are TGTGCCATCAATACAGGAGGGAGCAATCAGCCCCAGCATTTT. Amino acid sequence: CAINTGGSNQPQHF. Drawing the rest from reference TRBV28 and TRBJ1-5, the complete variable domain is DVKVTQSSRYLVKRTGEKVFLECVQDMDHENMFWYRQDPGLGLRLIYFSYDVKMKEKGDIPEGYSVSREKKERFSLILESASTNQTSMYLCAINTGGSNQPQHFGDGTRLSIL.

This rearrangement joins TRBV29-1 to TRBJ1-4, with D hard to call. This CDR3 comprises 14 residues. Per the germline V gene, CDR1 is SQVTM and CDR2 is ANQGSEA. V was shortened by 2 bases and J by 0 bases, with 7 bases between the two germline ends. CDR3 loop: CSVEIPSTNEKLFF. The CDR3 DNA is TGCAGCGTTGAAATACCCTCAACTAATGAAAAACTGTTTTTT.

This clone has more than one count but fewer than ten. The chain combines TRBV11-3 with TRBJ2-6; 7 positions agree with TRBD1. The germline V gene encodes CDR1 SGHNT and CDR2 YENEEA. V was clipped by 7 bases and J by 0 bases; unmatched bases: 12. The CDR3 length is 18 residues. CDR3 region: CASTPRDSIPSGANVLTF. DNA of the CDR3: TGTGCCAGCACCCCTAGGGACAGTATCCCCTCTGGGGCCAACGTCCTGACTTTC.

The chain has TRBV4-1 and TRBJ2-1; D may match TRBD1 or TRBD2 (5 bases each). Germline lookup yields CDR1 MGHRA and CDR2 YSYEKL. Between the trimmed V and J ends, which lost 1 base and 7 bases, there was a span of 5 bases. The CDR3 totals 12 residues. As DNA, the CDR3 is TGCGCCAGCAGCCAAGGGGGGAATGAGCAGTTCTTC. Protein: CASSQGGNEQFF.